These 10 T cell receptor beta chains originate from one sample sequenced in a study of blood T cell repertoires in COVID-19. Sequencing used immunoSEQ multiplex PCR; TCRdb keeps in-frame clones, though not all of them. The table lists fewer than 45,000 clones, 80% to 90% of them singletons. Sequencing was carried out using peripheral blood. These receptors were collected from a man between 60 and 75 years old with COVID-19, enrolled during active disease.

CDR3 sequence reads: CASSLFGSSGNTIYF. Written as DNA, the CDR3 is TGTGCCAGCAGCTTGTTCGGTAGCTCTGGAAACACCATATATTTT. This sequence joins TRBV5-6 and TRBJ1-3, with no clear D. Germline V CDR1 and CDR2: SGHDT, YYEEEE. The V and J ends lost 1 base and 0 bases respectively, with 8 bases between them. The CDR3 extends over 15 amino acids.

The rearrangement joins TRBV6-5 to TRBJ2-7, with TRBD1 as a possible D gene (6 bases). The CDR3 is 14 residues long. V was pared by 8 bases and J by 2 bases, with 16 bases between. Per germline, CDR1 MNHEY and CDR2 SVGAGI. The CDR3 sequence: CASRNVDSPYEQYF. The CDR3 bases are TGTGCCAGCCGCAATGTGGACAGTCCCTACGAGCAGTACTTC.

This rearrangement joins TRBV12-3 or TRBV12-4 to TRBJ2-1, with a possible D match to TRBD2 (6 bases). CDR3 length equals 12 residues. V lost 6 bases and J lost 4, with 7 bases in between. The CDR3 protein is CASRGGYNEQFF. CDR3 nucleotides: TGTGCCAGCAGGGGGGGTTACAATGAGCAGTTCTTC.

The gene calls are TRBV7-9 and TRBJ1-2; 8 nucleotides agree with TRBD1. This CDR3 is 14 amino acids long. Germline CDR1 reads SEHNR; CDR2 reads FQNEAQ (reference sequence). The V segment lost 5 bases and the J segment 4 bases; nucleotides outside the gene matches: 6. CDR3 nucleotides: TGTGCCAGCAGCCCGGACAGGGTGGTCTATGGCTACACCTTC. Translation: CASSPDRVVYGYTF.

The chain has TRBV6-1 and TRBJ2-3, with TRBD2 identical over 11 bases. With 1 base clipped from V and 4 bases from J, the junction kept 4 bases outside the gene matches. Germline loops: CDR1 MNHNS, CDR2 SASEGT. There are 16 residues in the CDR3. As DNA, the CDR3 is TGTGCCAGCAGTGAAGTAGCGGGAGGGCACCCAGATACGCAGTATTTT. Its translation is CASSEVAGGHPDTQYF.

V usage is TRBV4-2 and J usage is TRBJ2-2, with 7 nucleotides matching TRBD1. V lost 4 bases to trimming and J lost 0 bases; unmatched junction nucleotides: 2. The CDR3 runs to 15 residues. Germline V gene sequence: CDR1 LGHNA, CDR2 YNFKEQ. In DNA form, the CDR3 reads TGTGCCAGCAGCCTACAGGGGACGAACACCGGGGAGCTGTTTTTT. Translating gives CASSLQGTNTGELFF.

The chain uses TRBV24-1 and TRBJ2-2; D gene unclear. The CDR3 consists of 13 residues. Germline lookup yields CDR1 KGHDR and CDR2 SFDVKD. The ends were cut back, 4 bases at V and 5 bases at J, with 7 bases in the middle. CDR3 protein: CATSDRWTGELFF. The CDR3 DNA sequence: TGTGCCACCAGTGACAGATGGACCGGGGAGCTGTTTTTT.

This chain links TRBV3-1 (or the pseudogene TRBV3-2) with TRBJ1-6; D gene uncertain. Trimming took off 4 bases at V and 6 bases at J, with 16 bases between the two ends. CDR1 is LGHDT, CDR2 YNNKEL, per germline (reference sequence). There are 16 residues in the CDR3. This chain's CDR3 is CASSLQPLVGNSPLHF. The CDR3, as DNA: TGTGCCAGCAGCCTCCAGCCCCTAGTTGGTAATTCACCCCTCCACTTT.

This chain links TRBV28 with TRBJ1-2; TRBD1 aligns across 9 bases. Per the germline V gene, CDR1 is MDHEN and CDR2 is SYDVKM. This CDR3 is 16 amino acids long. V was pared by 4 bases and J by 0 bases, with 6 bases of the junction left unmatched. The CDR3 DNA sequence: TGTGCCAGCAGTTCAACAGGGGGCGCTGCTAACTATGGCTACACCTTC. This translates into CASSSTGGAANYGYTF.

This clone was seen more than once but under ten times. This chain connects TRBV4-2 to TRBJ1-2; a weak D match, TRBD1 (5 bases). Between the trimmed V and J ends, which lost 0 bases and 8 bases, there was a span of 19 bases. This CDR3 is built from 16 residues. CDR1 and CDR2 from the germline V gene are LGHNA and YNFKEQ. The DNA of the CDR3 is TGTGCCAGCAGCCAAGATCGGAATTCCCAGGGATGGGGCTACACCTTC. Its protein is CASSQDRNSQGWGYTF.